This section outlines one T cell receptor (beta chain) sequence together with its context. The sample comes from a study of T cell changes during pregnancy in multiple sclerosis. Libraries were prepared by immunoSEQ multiplex PCR; TCRdb keeps only in-frame clonotypes and omits some of them. This table has about 69,000 clones, 80% to 95% appearing once. The ends were cut back, 4 bases at V and 1 base at J, with 7 bases in the middle. CDR1 is ENHRY, CDR2 SYGVKD, per germline. The CDR3 contains 14 residues. The origin of this receptor is a female donor in good health, enrolled as a control in a pregnancy study. This chain connects TRBV10-3 to TRBJ1-4, with a weak D call TRBD1 (6 bases). This specimen was peripheral blood, taken in the third trimester of pregnancy. The chain's CDR3 is CAISADRTNEKLFF. Here the CDR3 DNA reads TGTGCCATCAGTGCGGACAGAACTAATGAAAAACTGTTTTTT.